This entry features one T cell receptor (beta chain) sequence. The data are from a study of blood T cell repertoires in COVID-19. Turning to the study itself: Both acute and convalescent COVID-19 samples were obtained from the United States, Italy and Spain. PBMCs, B-cell-depleted T cells, or T cells were the source of the cDNA or gDNA that made up the material.

Original processing methods: Using reference gene primer amplification, nucleated cell counts were estimated. The data were produced by immunoSEQ multiplex PCR, yet TCRdb's version contains in-frame clones alone and is incomplete. Clone size and V and J calls were adopted from that table, with D and trimming inferred from the DNA. The sample comprises more than 100,000 clones, under 90% of which are singletons, and 2.4% rests with the top ten. The sequenced sample was PBMCs or T cells enriched from blood (not recorded which). This receptor was identified in a man in his forties with acute COVID-19.

The chain's CDR3 is CASSLIEPGTEGSGTEAFF. CDR3 nucleotide sequence: TGTGCCAGCTCACTCATCGAACCCGGGACAGAGGGGTCTGGCACTGAAGCTTTCTTT. The chain combines TRBV18 with TRBJ1-1, with 7 positions matching TRBD1. The V gene's germline CDR1 is KGHSH and CDR2 LQKENI. The CDR3 length is 19 residues. J was trimmed by 4 bases and V by 4 bases; bases with no gene match: 21.